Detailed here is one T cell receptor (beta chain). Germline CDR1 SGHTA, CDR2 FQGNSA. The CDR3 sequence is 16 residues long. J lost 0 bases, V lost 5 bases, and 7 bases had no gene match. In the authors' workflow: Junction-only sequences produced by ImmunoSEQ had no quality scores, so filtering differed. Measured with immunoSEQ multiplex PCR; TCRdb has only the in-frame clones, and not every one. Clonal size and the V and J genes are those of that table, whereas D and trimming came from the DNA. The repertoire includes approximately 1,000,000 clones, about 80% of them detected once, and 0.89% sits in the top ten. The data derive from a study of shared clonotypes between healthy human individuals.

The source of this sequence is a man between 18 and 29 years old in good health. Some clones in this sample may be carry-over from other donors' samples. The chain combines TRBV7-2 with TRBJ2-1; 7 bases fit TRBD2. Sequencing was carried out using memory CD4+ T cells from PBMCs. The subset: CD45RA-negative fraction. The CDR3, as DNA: TGTGCCAGCAGCATCTCGACTAGCAGCTCCTACAATGAGCAGTTCTTC. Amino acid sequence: CASSISTSSSYNEQFF.